The present entry profiles one TCR beta chain with its context. Antigen unknown. UMI labels and 5' RACE were used to prepare the TRB cDNA libraries. TCRdb reprocessed the 5' RACE reads and stores each CDR3 protein as one record, lacking DNA. The sample data list about 98,000 distinct CDR3 sequences. This CDR3 has 12 amino acids. CDR1 SQVTM and CDR2 ANQGSEA come from the germline V gene. The entry originates in a study of CXCR3-negative and CXCR3-positive naive CD8 T cells. Findings and caveats of the study: CXCR3-positive naive cells carried more hydrophobic TRB CDR3s than CXCR3-negative ones.

This chain uses TRBV29-1 with TRBJ2-7; TCRdb's D call of TRBD1 is untestable without DNA. The material sequenced was naive CXCR3+ CD8+ T cells from blood. Subset specified: CD45RO-CCR7+CD27+CD95- naive CD8+ T cells expressing CXCR3 (TNR3+). The origin of this receptor is a human donor in good health. Some clones in this sample may be carry-over from other donors' samples. This CDR3 is CSIARGDYEQYF.